This T cell receptor beta chain was recovered during a study of blood T cell repertoires in COVID-19. Study-level information: In each case, the material was cDNA or gDNA derived from T cells, B-cell-depleted T cells, or PBMCs.

CDR3 size: 13 residues. Per the germline V gene, CDR1 is MNHEY and CDR2 is SVGEGT. The V and J ends lost 6 bases and 0 bases respectively, with 8 bases between them. This clone showed up just once. The repertoire was sequenced with immunoSEQ multiplex PCR; TCRdb's copy has only in-frame clones and lacks some. The sample contains approximately 290,000 clones, approximately 91% of which appear only once. This chain joins TRBV6-2 or TRBV6-3 and TRBJ1-2; D gene ambiguous. This receptor was taken from an older woman with acute or convalescent COVID-19. The source material was peripheral blood. The CDR3 sequence: CASSPLPNYGYTF. In nucleotides, the CDR3 is TGTGCCAGCAGCCCCCTACCTAACTATGGCTACACCTTC.